This TCR beta chain came from a study of response to subunit inactivated influenza vaccine. Whole-study results and caveats: Every seasonal influenza vaccination brings in few new T cells, the authors suggested.

TCRdb called the RT-PCR reads again in MiXCR, with one record for every CDR3 protein. The sample consists of around 790,000 distinct CDR3 sequences, around 20% of them appearing once. Of note for this clonotype: Its antigen is still unknown.

Trimming removed 10 bases from V and 3 bases from J, with 25 bases in between. This CDR3 region has 17 residues. Sample: PBMCs from blood, taken less than 6 days after vaccination. The rearrangement uses TRBV12-3 or TRBV12-4 and TRBJ1-3; perhaps TRBD1 as D (6 bases). The origin of this receptor is a man in his forties or fifties who received an inactivated influenza vaccine. In nucleotides, the CDR3 is TGTGCCACCGACGGGGATTTGCCACAGGGAAATGGAAACACCATATATTTT. Protein product: CATDGDLPQGNGNTIYF.